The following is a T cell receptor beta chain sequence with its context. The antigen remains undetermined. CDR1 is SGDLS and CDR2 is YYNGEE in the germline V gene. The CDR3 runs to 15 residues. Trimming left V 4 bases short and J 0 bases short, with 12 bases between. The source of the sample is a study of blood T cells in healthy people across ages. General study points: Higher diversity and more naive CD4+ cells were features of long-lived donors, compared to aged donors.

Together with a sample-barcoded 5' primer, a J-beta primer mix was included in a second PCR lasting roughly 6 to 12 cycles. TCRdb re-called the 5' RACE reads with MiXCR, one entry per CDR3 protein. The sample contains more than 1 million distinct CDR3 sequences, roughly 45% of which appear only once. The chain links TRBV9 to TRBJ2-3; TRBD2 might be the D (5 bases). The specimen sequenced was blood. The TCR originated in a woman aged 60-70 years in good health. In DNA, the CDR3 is TGTGCCAGCAGCCCCCAGCGGATTAGCACAGATACGCAGTATTTT. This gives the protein CASSPQRISTDTQYF.